This T cell receptor (beta chain) was recorded in a study of blood T cell repertoires in COVID-19. Trimming shortened V by 2 bases and J by 5 bases, and 18 bases separated the two germline ends. From germline, CDR1 is LGHNA and CDR2 YSLEER. This CDR3 region has 16 residues. Clones were sequenced by immunoSEQ multiplex PCR, and TCRdb holds only the in-frame ones, with some missing. The sample yields 180,000 or so clones, about four fifths seen once. This clonotype was sampled from a man between 40 and 49 years old who had recovered from COVID-19. V and J are TRBV4-3 and TRBJ1-1; perhaps TRBD1 as D (6 bases). Specimen: PBMCs or T cells enriched from blood (not recorded which). The CDR3, as DNA: TGCGCCAGCAGCCAACTTTTTCGGGGGGCGCAAACTGAAGCTTTCTTT. Residues: CASSQLFRGAQTEAFF.